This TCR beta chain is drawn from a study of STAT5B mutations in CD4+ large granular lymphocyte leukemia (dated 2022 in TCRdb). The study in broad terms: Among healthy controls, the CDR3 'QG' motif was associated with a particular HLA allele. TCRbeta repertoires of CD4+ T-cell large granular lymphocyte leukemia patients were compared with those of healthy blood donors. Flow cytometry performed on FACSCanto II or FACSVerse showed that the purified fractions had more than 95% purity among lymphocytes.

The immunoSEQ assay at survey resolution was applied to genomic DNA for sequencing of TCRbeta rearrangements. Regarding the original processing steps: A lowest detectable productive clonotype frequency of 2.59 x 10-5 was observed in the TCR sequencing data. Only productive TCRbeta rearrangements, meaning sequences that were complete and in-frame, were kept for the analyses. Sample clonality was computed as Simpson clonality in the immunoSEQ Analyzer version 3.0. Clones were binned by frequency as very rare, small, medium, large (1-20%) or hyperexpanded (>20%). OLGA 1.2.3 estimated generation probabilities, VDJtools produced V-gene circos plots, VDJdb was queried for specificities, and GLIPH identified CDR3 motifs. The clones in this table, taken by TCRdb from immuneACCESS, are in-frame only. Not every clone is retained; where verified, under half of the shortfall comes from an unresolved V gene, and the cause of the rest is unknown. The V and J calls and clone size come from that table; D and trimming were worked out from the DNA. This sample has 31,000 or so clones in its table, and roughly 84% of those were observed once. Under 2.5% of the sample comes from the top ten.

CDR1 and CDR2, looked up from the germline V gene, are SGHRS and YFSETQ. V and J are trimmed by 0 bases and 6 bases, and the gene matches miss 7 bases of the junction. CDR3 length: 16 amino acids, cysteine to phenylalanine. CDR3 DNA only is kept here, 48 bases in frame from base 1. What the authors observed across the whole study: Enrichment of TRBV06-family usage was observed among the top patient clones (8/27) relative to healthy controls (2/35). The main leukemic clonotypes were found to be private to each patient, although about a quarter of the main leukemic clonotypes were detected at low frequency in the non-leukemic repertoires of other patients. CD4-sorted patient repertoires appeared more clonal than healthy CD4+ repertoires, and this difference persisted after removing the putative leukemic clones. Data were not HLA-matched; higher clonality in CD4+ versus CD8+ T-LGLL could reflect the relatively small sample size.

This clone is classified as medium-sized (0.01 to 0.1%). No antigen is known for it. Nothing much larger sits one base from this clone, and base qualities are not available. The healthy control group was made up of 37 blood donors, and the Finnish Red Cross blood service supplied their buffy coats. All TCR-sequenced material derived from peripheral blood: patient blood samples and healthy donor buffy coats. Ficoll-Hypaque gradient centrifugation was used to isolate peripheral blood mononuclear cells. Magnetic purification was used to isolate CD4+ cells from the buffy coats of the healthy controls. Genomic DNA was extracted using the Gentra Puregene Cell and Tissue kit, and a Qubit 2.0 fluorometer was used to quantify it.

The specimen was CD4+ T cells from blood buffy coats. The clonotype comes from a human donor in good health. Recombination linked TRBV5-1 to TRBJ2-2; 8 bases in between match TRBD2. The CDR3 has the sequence CASSLDTGGPAGELFF. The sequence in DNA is TGCGCCAGCAGCTTGGACACGGGGGGGCCGGCCGGGGAGCTGTTTTTT.